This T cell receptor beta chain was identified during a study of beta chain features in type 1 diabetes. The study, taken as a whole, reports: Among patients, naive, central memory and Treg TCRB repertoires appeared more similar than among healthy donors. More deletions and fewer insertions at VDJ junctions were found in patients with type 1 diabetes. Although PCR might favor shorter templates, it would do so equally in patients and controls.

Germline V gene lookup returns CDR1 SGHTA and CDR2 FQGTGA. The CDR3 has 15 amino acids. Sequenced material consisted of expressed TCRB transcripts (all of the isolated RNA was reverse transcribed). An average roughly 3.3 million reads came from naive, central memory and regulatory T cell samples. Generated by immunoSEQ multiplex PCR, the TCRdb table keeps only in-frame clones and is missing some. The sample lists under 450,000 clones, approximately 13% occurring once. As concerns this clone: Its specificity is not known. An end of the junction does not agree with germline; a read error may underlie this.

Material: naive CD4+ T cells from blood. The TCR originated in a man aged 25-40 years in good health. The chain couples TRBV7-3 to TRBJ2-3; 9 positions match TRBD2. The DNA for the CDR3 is TGTGCCAGCAGCCTTACCGGGACTAGCATAGATACGCAGTATTTT. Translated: CASSLTGTSIDTQYF.